This T cell receptor beta chain was found in a study of T cells in Graves' hyperthyroidism and ophthalmopathy. This clonotype has at least ten counts. Its antigen is unknown. CDR1 is MNHEY, CDR2 SMNVEV, per germline (reference sequence). This CDR3 is 14 amino acids long. V dropped 8 bases and J dropped 2 bases, with 15 bases sitting between them. The CDR3 regions of TCR beta were amplified from RNA transcripts. With the HTBI primer set, the TCR CDR3 went through a first round of RT-PCR. TCRdb used MiXCR to reprocess the multiplex PCR reads, holding one entry per CDR3 protein. The sample shows hundreds of thousands of distinct CDR3 sequences, over 12% of them seen only once. Study-wide points: Most clonotypes that expanded in the thyroid above 0.001 also showed up in blood.

Pregnant or lactating patients were excluded, as were those with uncontrolled infection or other autoimmune disease. The TCR was taken from a man in his late teens or twenties with Graves' ophthalmopathy. The chain combines TRBV27 with TRBJ1-1; D remains ambiguous. Sequenced: blood. CDR3 DNA: TGTGCCAGCGCCTCCAACAACGTTAACACTGAAGCTTTCTTT. Translated, it gives CASASNNVNTEAFF.